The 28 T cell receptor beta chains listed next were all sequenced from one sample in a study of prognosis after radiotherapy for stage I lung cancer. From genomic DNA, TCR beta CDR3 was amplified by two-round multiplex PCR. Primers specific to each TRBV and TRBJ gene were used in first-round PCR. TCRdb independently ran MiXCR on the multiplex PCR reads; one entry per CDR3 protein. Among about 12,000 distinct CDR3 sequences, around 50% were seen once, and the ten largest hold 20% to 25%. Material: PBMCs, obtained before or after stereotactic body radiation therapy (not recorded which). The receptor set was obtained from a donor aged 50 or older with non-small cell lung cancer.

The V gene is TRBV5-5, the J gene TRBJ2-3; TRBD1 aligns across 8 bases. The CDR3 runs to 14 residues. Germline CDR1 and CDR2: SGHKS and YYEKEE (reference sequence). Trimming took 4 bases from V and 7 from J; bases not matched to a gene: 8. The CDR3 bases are TGTGCCAGCAGCCCCAGGGGGCAGACATATACGCAGTATTTT. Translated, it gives CASSPRGQTYTQYF.

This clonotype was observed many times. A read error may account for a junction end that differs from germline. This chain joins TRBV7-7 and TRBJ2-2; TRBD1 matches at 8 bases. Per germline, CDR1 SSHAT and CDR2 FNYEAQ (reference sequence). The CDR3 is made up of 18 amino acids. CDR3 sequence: CASSLGTGLGGNTGELFF. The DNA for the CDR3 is TGTGCTAGCAGCCTCGGGACAGGCCTAGGGGGGAACACCGGGGAGCTGTTTTTT. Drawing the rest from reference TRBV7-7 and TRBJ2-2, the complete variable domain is GAGVSQSPRYKVTKRGQDVTLRCDPISSHATLYWYQQALGQGPEFLTYFNYEAQPDKSGLPSDRFSAERPEGSISTLTIQRTEQRDSAMYRCASSLGTGLGGNTGELFFGEGSRLTVL.

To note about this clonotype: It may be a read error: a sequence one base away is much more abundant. The CDR3 DNA is TGTGCCAGCAGCGTACCAGGGAGGGGGCAAGAGACCAAGTACTTC. As protein: CASSVPGRGQETKYF. V and J are TRBV9 and TRBJ2-5; D may be TRBD1 or TRBD2 (7 bases each). This CDR3 spans 15 amino acids. CDR1 and CDR2 (germline): SGDLS, YYNGEE. The full variable domain, with the rest looked up from reference TRBV9 and TRBJ2-5, is DSGVTQTPKHLITATGQRVTLRCSPRSGDLSVYWYQQSLDQGLQFLIQYYNGEERAKGNILERFSAQQFPDLHSELNLSSLELGDSALYFCASSVPGRGQETKYFGPGTRLLVL.

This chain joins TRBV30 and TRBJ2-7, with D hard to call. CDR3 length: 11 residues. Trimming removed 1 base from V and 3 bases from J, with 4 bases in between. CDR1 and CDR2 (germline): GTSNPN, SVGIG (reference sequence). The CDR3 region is CAWSGGYEQYF. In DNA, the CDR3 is TGTGCCTGGAGTGGGGGCTACGAGCAGTACTTC.

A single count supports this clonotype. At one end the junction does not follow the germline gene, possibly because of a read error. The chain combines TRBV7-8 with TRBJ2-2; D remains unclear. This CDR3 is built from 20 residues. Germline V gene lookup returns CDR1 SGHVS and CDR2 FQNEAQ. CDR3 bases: TGTGCCAGCATCTTAGCAAATCGGGTCCCCTGGCATGGGTTGCCCGGGGAGCTGTTTTTT. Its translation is CASILANRVPWHGLPGELFF.

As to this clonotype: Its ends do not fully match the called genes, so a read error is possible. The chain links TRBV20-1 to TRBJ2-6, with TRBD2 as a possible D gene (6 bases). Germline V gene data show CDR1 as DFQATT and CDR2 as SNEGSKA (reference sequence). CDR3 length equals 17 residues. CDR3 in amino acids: CSARDGRVLGGANVMTF. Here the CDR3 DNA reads TGCAGTGCTAGAGATGGAAGGGTGCTGGGCGGGGCCAACGTCATGACTTTC.

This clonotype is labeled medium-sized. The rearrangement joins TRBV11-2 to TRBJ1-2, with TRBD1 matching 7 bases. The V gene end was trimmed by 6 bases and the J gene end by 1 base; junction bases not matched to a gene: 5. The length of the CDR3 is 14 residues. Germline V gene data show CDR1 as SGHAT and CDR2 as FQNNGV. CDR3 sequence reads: CASSRDSFNYGYTF. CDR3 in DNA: TGTGCCAGCAGTAGGGACAGTTTTAACTATGGCTACACCTTC.

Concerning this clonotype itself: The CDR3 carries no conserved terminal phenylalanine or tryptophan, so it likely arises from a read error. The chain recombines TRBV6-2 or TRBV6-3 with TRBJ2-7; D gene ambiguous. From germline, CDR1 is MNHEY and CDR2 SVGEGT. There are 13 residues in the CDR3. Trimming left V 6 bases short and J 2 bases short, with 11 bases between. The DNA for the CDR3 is TGTGCCAGCAGCCGTTCTGAGGCCTACGAGCAGTACCTC. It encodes CASSRSEAYEQYL.

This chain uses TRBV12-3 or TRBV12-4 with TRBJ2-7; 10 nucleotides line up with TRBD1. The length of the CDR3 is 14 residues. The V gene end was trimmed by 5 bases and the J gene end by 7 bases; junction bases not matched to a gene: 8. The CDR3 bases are TGTGCCAGCAGTCGGACAGGGGGTAGTGAAGAGCAGTACTTC. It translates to CASSRTGGSEEQYF.

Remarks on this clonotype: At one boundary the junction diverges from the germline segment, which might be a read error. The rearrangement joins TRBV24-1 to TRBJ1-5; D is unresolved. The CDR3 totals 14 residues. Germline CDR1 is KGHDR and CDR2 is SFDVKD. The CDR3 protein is CATSYPEHNHPQHF. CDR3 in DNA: TGTGCCACCAGTTACCCCGAACATAATCATCCCCAGCATTTT.

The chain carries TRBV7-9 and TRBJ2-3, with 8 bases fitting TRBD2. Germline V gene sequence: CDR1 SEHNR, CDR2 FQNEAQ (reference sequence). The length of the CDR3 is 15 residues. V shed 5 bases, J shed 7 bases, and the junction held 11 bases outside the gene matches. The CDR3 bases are TGTGCCAGCAGCCTGACGGGGGGGGGCTGCTATACGCAGTATTTT. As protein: CASSLTGGGCYTQYF.

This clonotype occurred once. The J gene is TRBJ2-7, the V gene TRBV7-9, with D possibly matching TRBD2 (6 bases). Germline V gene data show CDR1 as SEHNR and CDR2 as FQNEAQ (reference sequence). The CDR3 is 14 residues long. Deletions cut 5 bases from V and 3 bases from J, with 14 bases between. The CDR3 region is CASSETGLLYEQYF. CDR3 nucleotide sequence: TGTGCCAGCAGCGAAACGGGACTCCTCTACGAGCAGTACTTC.

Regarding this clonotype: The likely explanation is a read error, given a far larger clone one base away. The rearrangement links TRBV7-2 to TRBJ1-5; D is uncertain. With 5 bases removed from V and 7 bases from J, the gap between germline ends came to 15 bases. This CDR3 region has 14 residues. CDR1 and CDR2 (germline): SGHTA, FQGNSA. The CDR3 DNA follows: TGTGCCAGCAGCCTCGGGAAGGGCCGCCAGCCCCAGCATTTT. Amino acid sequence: CASSLGKGRQPQHF.

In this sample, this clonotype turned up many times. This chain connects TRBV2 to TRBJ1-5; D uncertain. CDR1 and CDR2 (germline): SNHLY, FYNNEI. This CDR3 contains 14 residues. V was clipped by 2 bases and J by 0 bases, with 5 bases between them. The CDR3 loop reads CASSEKNSNQPQHF. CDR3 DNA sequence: TGTGCCAGCAGTGAAAAGAATAGCAATCAGCCCCAGCATTTT.

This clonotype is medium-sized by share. This CDR3 reads CSARGSSGSYNEQFF. Written as DNA, the CDR3 is TGCAGTGCTAGAGGAAGTAGCGGATCCTACAATGAGCAGTTCTTC. The V and J genes are TRBV20-1 and TRBJ2-1; D perhaps matches TRBD2 (6 bases). In germline, CDR1 is DFQATT, CDR2 SNEGSKA (reference sequence). V was trimmed by 1 base and J by 1 base, leaving 11 bases between them. The CDR3 loop spans 15 amino acids.

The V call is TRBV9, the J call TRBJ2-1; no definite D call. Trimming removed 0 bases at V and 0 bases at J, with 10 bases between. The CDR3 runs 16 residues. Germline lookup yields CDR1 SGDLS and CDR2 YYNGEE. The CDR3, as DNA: TGTGCCAGCAGCGTAGGCCACACCGGCTCCTACAATGAGCAGTTCTTC. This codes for CASSVGHTGSYNEQFF.

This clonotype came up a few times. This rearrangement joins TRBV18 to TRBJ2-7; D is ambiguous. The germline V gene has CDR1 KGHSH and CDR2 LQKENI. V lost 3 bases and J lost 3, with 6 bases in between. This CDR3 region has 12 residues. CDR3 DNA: TGTGCCAGCTCACCCTCAAGCTACGAGCAGTACTTC. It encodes CASSPSSYEQYF.

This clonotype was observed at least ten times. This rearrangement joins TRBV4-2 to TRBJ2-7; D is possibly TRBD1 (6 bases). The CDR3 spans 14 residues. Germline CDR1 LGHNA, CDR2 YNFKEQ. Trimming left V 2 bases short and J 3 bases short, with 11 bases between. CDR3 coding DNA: TGTGCCAGCAGCCAACCGGAGACAGGCTACGAGCAGTACTTC. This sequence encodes CASSQPETGYEQYF.

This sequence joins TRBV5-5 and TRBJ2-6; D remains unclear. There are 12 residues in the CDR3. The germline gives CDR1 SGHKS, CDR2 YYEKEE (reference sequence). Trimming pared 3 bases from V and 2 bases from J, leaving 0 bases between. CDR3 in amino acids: CASSSGANVLTF. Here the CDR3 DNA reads TGTGCCAGCAGCTCTGGGGCCAACGTCCTGACTTTC. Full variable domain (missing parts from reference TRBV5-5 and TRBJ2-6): DAGVTQSPTHLIKTRGQQVTLRCSPISGHKSVSWYQQVLGQGPQFIFQYYEKEERGRGNFPDRFSARQFPNYSSELNVNALLLGDSALYLCASSSGANVLTFGAGSRLTVL.

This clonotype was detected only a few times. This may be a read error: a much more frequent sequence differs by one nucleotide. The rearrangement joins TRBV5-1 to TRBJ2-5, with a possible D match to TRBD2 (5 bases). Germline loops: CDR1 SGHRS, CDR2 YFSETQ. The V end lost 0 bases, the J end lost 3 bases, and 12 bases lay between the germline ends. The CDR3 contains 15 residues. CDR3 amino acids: CASSLGGSVKETQYF. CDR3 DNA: TGCGCCAGCAGCTTGGGGGGTAGCGTGAAAGAGACCCAGTACTTC. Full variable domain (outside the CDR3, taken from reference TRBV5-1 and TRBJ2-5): KAGVTQTPRYLIKTRGQQVTLSCSPISGHRSVSWYQQTPGQGLQFLFEYFSETQRNKGNFPGRFSGRQFSNSRSEMNVSTLELGDSALYLCASSLGGSVKETQYFGPGTRLLVL.

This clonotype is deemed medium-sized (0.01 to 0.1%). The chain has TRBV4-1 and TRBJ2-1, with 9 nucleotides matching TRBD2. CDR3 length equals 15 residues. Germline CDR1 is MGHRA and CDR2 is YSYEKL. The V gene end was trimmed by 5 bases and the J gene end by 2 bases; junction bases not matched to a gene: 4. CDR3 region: CASSGAGGPYNEQFF. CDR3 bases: TGCGCCAGCAGCGGAGCGGGAGGTCCCTACAATGAGCAGTTCTTC.

CDR3 residues: CASSYSIREGPNEQFF. The CDR3 nucleotides are TGTGCCAGCAGTTACTCTATTAGGGAAGGGCCCAATGAGCAGTTCTTC. The chain uses TRBV6-2 or TRBV6-3 and TRBJ2-1; no clear D gene. V was clipped by 0 bases and J by 6 bases, with 15 bases between them. The CDR3 is made up of 16 amino acids. Looked up from germline, CDR1 is MNHEY and CDR2 is SVGEGT.

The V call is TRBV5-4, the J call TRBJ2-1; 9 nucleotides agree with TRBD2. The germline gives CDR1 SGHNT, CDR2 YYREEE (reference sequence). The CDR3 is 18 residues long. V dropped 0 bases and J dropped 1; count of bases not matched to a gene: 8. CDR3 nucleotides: TGTGCCAGCAGCTTGGGGGGGATGGCGGGGGGGTCCTACAATGAGCAGTTCTTC. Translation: CASSLGGMAGGSYNEQFF.

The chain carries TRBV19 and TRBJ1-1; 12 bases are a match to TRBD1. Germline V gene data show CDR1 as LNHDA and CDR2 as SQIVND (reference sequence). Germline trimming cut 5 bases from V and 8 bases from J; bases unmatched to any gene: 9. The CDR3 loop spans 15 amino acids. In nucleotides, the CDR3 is TGTGCCAGTAGTGCGCCGGGACAGGGGGCGCGGGAAGCTTTCTTT. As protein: CASSAPGQGAREAFF.

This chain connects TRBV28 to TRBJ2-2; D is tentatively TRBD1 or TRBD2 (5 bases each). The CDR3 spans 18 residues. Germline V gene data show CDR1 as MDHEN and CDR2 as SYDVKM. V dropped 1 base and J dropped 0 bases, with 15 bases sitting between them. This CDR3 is CASSLSELEGTNTGELFF. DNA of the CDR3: TGTGCCAGCAGTTTATCGGAACTAGAGGGGACGAACACCGGGGAGCTGTTTTTT.

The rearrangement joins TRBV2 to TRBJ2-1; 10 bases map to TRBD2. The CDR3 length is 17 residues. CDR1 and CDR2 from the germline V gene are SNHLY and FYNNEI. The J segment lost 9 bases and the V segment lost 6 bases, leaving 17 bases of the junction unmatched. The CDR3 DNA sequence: TGTGCCAGCAGCTTAGGCCGTTGGCTAGCGGGAGACGTTGAGCAGTTCTTC. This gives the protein CASSLGRWLAGDVEQFF.

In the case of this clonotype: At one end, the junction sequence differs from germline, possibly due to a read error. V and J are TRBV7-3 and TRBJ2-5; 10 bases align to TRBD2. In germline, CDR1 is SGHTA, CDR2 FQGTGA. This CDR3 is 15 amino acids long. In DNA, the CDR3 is TGTGCCAGCAGCTCCCTAGCGGGAGTTTACAATGAGCGGTTCTTC. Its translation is CASSSLAGVYNERFF.

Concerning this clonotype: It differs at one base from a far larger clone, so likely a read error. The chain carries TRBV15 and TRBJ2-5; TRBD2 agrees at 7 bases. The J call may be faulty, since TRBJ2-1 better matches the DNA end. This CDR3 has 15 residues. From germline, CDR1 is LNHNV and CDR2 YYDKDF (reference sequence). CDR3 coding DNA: TGTCCCACCAGCAGAGAACCTAGCGGCGGCTATGAGCAGTTCTTC. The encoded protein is CPTSREPSGGYEQFF.